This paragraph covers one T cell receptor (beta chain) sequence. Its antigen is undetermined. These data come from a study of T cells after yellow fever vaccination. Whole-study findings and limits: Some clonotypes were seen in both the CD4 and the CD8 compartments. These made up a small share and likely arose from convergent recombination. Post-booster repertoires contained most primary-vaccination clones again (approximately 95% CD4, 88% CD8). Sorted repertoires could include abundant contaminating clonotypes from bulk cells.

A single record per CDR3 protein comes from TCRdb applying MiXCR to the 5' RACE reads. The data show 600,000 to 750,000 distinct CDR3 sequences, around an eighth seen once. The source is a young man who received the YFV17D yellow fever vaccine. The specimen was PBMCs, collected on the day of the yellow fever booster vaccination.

The CDR3 is CASSDSSGSYEQYF. The CDR3 bases are TGCGCCAGCAGTGACTCCAGCGGGAGCTACGAGCAGTACTTC. This chain links TRBV10-2 with TRBJ2-7; TRBD2 matches 8 bases. J was trimmed by 3 bases and V by 3 bases; bases with no gene match: 4. CDR3 length equals 14 residues. Germline V gene lookup returns CDR1 WSHSY and CDR2 SAAADI.